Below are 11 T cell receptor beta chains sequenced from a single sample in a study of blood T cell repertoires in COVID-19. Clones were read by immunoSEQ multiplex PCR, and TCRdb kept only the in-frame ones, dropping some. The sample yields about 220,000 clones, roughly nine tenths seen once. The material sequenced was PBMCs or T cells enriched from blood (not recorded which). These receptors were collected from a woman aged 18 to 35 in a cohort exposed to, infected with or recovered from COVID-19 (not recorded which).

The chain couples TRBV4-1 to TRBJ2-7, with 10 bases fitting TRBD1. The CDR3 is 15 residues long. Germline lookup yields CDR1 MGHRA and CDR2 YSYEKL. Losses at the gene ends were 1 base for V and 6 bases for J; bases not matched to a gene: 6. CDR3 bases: TGCGCCAGCAGCCAAGCCCCGGGACAGGGGCTCGAGCAGTACTTC. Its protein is CASSQAPGQGLEQYF.

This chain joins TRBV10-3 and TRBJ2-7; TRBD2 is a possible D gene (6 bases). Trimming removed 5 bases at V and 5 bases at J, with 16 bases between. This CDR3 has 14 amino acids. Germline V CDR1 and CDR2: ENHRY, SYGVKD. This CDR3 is CAISTSSGGHEQYF. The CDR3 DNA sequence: TGTGCCATCAGTACCTCTTCTGGAGGGCACGAGCAGTACTTC.

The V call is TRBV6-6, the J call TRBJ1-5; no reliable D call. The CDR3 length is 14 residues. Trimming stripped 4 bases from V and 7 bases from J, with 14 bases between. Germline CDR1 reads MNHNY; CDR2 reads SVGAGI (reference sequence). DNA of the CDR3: TGTGCCAGCAGTTCCTACGCCGGGTCGCAGCCCCAGCATTTT. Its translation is CASSSYAGSQPQHF.

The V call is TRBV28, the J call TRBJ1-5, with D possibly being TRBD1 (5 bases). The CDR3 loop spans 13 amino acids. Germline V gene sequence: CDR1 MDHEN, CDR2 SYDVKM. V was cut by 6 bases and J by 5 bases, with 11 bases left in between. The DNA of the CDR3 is TGTGCCAGCAGATCGGACACCTATCAGCCCCAGCATTTT. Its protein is CASRSDTYQPQHF.

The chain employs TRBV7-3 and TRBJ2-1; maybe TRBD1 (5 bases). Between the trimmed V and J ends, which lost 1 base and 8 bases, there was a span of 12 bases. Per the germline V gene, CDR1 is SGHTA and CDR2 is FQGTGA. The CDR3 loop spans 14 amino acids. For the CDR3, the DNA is TGTGCCAGCAGCTTAAACCCAGGGCCGCATGAGCAGTTCTTC. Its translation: CASSLNPGPHEQFF.

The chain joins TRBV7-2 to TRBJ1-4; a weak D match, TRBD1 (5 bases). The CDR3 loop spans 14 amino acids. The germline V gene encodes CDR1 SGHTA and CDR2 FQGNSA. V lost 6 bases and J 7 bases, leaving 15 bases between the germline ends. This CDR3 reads CASSFQGASEKLFF. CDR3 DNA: TGTGCCAGCAGTTTCCAAGGGGCGAGTGAAAAACTGTTTTTT.

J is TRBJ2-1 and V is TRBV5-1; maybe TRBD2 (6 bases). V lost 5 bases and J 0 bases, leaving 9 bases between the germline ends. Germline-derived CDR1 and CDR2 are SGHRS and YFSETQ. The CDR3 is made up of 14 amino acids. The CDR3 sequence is CASSSGTSYNEQFF. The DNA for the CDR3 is TGCGCCAGCAGTAGCGGCACCTCCTACAATGAGCAGTTCTTC.

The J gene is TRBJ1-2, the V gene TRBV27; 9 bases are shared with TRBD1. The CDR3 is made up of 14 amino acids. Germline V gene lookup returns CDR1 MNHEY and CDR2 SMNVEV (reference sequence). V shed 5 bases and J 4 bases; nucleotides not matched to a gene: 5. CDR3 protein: CASSTRDRAYGYTF. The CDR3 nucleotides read TGTGCCAGCAGTACCAGGGACAGGGCCTATGGCTACACCTTC.

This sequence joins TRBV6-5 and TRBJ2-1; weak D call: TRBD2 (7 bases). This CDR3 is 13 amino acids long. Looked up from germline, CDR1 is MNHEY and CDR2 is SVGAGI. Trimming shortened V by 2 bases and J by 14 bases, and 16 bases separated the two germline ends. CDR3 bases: TGTGCCAGCAGTTACCCGGGGGGCTCGGGGGAGTTCTTC. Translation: CASSYPGGSGEFF.

CDR3 nucleotides: TGTGCCAGCAGTTTCAGGTTCCCGAACACTGAAGCTTTCTTT. It is translated as CASSFRFPNTEAFF. The rearrangement uses TRBV28 and TRBJ1-1; D not certain. CDR3 length equals 14 residues. V was cut by 3 bases and J by 1 base, with 9 bases left in between. The germline CDR1 and CDR2 sequences are MDHEN and SYDVKM.

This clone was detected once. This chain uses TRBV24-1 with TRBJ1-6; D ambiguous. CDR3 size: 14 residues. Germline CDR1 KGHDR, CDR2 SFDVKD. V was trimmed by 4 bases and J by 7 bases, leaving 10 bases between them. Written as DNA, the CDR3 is TGTGCCACCAGTGACCGTTACACGAATTCACCCCTCCACTTT. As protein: CATSDRYTNSPLHF.